A selection of T cell receptor beta chains follows, all from one sample in a study of blood T cell repertoires in COVID-19. Sequenced by immunoSEQ multiplex PCR; TCRdb stores in-frame clones only, minus some. The sample lists 200,000 or so clones; roughly 87% were seen once. Material for sequencing was peripheral blood. These receptors were obtained from a man aged 35 to 55 with active or convalescent COVID-19. The CDR3 runs from the conserved cysteine through the conserved F or W. D genes are given only for firm matches. Clone size is stated in some rows and not others, as once, few, many or a class when expanded.

V gene	D gene	clone size	J gene	CDR3 protein	CDR3 DNA
TRBV7-9	-	-	TRBJ1-2	CASSLVRGNYGYTF	TGTGCCAGCAGCTTAGTACGCGGGAACTATGGCTACACCTTC
TRBV4-1	TRBD1	-	TRBJ1-6	CASSQEDRWDNSPLHF	TGCGCCAGCAGCCAGGAGGACAGGTGGGACAATTCACCCCTCCACTTT
TRBV6-5	-	-	TRBJ1-3	CASTDPVGNTIYF	TGTGCCAGTACAGACCCAGTTGGAAACACCATATATTTT
TRBV5-4	-	-	TRBJ2-5	CATRGGETQYF	TGTGCCACTAGGGGGGGGGAGACCCAGTACTTC
TRBV11-3	TRBD2	-	TRBJ2-7	CASSFGPGLAGGPYEQYF	TGTGCCAGCAGCTTCGGTCCGGGACTAGCGGGAGGCCCCTACGAGCAGTACTTC
TRBV30	-	once	TRBJ2-3	CAWTSRKNTRTDTQYF	TGTGCCTGGACCTCGAGGAAAAACACGCGCACAGATACGCAGTATTTT
TRBV5-1	TRBD1	-	TRBJ2-2	CASSGTGSGTGELFF	TGCGCCAGCAGCGGGACAGGGTCGGGCACCGGGGAGCTGTTTTTT
TRBV9	TRBD1	-	TRBJ2-2	CASSSSGSGGTGELFF	TGTGCCAGCAGCTCATCAGGGTCAGGGGGCACCGGGGAGCTGTTTTTT
TRBV6-5	TRBD1	-	TRBJ1-3	CASSDRAGDTIYF	TGTGCCAGCAGCGACAGGGCCGGGGACACCATATATTTT
TRBV19	TRBD1	-	TRBJ1-5	CASSTPGTGLGNQPQHF	TGTGCCAGTAGTACTCCCGGGACAGGTTTGGGCAATCAGCCCCAGCATTTT
TRBV2	-	-	TRBJ2-3	CASSVIAGSTDTQYF	TGTGCCAGCAGTGTGATTGCAGGCAGCACAGATACGCAGTATTTT
TRBV5-1	-	-	TRBJ2-3	CASWAFGGTDTQYF	TGCGCCAGCTGGGCATTCGGTGGCACAGATACGCAGTATTTT
TRBV27	TRBD1	-	TRBJ1-1	CASSPLRDSNTEAFF	TGTGCCAGCAGTCCTCTCCGGGACAGTAACACTGAAGCTTTCTTT
TRBV30	TRBD1	-	TRBJ2-7	CAWSRGTGIYEQYF	TGTGCCTGGAGCCGGGGGACAGGAATCTACGAGCAGTACTTC
TRBV30	-	-	TRBJ2-7	CAWTGLSYEQYF	TGTGCCTGGACAGGGTTATCCTACGAGCAGTACTTC
TRBV19	TRBD2	-	TRBJ2-7	CASSSTLAGGYEQYF	TGTGCCAGTAGTTCGACACTAGCGGGAGGATACGAGCAGTACTTC
TRBV5-1	TRBD1	once	TRBJ2-2	CASSFLLDRGNTGELFF	TGCGCCAGCAGCTTTCTTCTGGACAGGGGGAACACCGGGGAGCTGTTTTTT
TRBV24-1	-	-	TRBJ2-7	CATSDLAPNPRQYF	TGTGCCACCAGTGATCTAGCGCCGAACCCACGGCAGTACTTC
TRBV10-3	TRBD1	once	TRBJ1-5	CAISEGQGGSNQPQHF	TGTGCCATCAGTGAGGGACAGGGAGGCAGCAATCAGCCCCAGCATTTT
TRBV7-2	-	-	TRBJ2-7	CASRGAGTVSYEQYF	TGTGCCAGCAGGGGCGCCGGGACTGTATCCTACGAGCAGTACTTC
TRBV7-8	-	-	TRBJ2-1	CASSLAGVTEQFF	TGTGCCAGCAGCTTAGCCGGGGTGACTGAGCAGTTCTTC
TRBV30	-	-	TRBJ1-1	CAWIPRPGRLAFF	TGTGCCTGGATACCCAGACCAGGGAGGTTGGCTTTCTTT
TRBV11-2	-	-	TRBJ2-5	CASSLDPAGKQETQYF	TGTGCCAGCAGCTTAGACCCGGCAGGGAAGCAAGAGACCCAGTACTTC
TRBV10-2	-	-	TRBJ1-2	CASSESFGGSNYGYTF	TGCGCCAGCAGTGAGTCCTTCGGAGGGTCGAACTATGGCTACACCTTC
TRBV2	-	-	TRBJ1-1	CASSGGVEAFF	TGTGCCAGCAGTGGGGGGGTTGAAGCTTTCTTT
TRBV5-1	-	-	TRBJ1-5	CASSLDGSDQPQHF	TGCGCCAGCAGCCTGGACGGCAGCGATCAGCCCCAGCATTTT
TRBV27	-	-	TRBJ1-2	CASSFGGAGIAGYTF	TGTGCCAGCAGTTTCGGAGGGGCAGGAATAGCTGGCTACACCTTC
TRBV9	-	-	TRBJ2-3	CASSVVRGDTQYF	TGTGCCAGCAGCGTAGTACGAGGAGATACGCAGTATTTT
TRBV14	TRBD1	-	TRBJ1-1	CASSQGTGEGVGTEAFF	TGTGCCAGCAGCCAAGGGACAGGCGAGGGGGTTGGCACTGAAGCTTTCTTT
TRBV9	TRBD2	-	TRBJ2-3	CASSVDGLAGGKADTQYF	TGTGCCAGCAGCGTAGATGGGTTAGCGGGAGGGAAGGCAGATACGCAGTATTTT
TRBV2	TRBD1	-	TRBJ1-2	CASRQGARDGYTF	TGTGCCAGCAGGCAGGGGGCGCGGGATGGCTACACCTTC
TRBV3-1/TRBV3-2	TRBD2	-	TRBJ2-5	CASSPGGDQETQYF	TGTGCCAGCAGCCCGGGAGGAGATCAAGAGACCCAGTACTTC
TRBV12-5	-	-	TRBJ2-1	CASGLVIGGGEQFF	TGTGCTAGTGGTTTGGTAATCGGGGGTGGTGAGCAGTTCTTC
TRBV7-2	-	-	TRBJ2-7	CASSLGEARVYEQYF	TGTGCCAGCAGCTTAGGGGAGGCTAGGGTCTACGAGCAGTACTTC
TRBV9	-	-	TRBJ2-7	CASGKGRAGGQYF	TGTGCCAGCGGGAAGGGCAGGGCCGGGGGGCAGTACTTC
TRBV24-1	-	-	TRBJ2-6	CATSDSTGPGANVLTF	TGTGCCACCAGTGATTCAACAGGTCCCGGGGCCAACGTCCTGACTTTC
TRBV6-5	TRBD1	-	TRBJ1-3	CASSFGQGRTGNTIYF	TGTGCCAGCAGTTTCGGACAGGGGAGAACTGGAAACACCATATATTTT
TRBV19	-	-	TRBJ1-5	CASGAAGQLYPPQHF	TGTGCCAGTGGAGCCGCGGGGCAATTGTATCCCCCCCAGCATTTT
TRBV20-1	TRBD1	-	TRBJ2-3	CSASVRGFSTDTQYF	TGCAGTGCTAGTGTCAGGGGGTTTAGCACAGATACGCAGTATTTT
TRBV5-4	-	-	TRBJ1-1	CASSETAMNTEAFF	TGTGCCAGCAGCGAGACAGCTATGAACACTGAAGCTTTCTTT
TRBV5-1	TRBD1	-	TRBJ2-1	CASSGGQGGYNEQFF	TGCGCCAGCAGCGGGGGACAGGGAGGATACAATGAGCAGTTCTTC
TRBV5-1	-	-	TRBJ1-1	CASSALTGNTEAFF	TGCGCCAGCAGCGCTCTTACAGGGAACACTGAAGCTTTCTTT
TRBV30	TRBD1	-	TRBJ2-7	CAWSSPGQGVYEQYF	TGTGCCTGGAGTTCCCCGGGACAGGGGGTATACGAGCAGTACTTC
TRBV2	TRBD1	-	TRBJ2-7	CASRKQGVPYEQYF	TGTGCCAGCAGGAAACAGGGGGTGCCCTACGAGCAGTACTTC
TRBV18	TRBD1	-	TRBJ2-1	CASSPGQDNEQFF	TGTGCCAGCTCCCCGGGACAGGACAATGAGCAGTTCTTC
TRBV27	TRBD1	-	TRBJ1-1	CASSFSRQGARYNNTEAFF	TGTGCCAGCAGTTTTTCCAGACAGGGGGCGCGATATAATAACACTGAAGCTTTCTTT
TRBV19	-	few	TRBJ2-7	CASSPPEGSYEQYF	TGTGCCAGTTCCCCTCCCGAGGGCTCCTACGAGCAGTACTTC
TRBV10-2	TRBD1	-	TRBJ1-2	CASSDRGIWGYTF	TGCGCCAGCAGTGACAGGGGGATTTGGGGCTACACCTTC
TRBV24-1	TRBD1	-	TRBJ1-5	CATSEGDRANQPQHF	TGTGCCACCAGTGAGGGGGACAGGGCAAATCAGCCCCAGCATTTT
TRBV7-9	TRBD1	-	TRBJ2-1	CASSNRGQSYNEQFF	TGTGCCAGCAGCAACAGGGGGCAAAGCTACAATGAGCAGTTCTTC
TRBV28	TRBD1	once	TRBJ1-5	CASRDPDRAEGQPQHF	TGTGCCAGCAGGGATCCCGACAGGGCCGAAGGTCAGCCCCAGCATTTT
TRBV28	TRBD1	-	TRBJ1-2	CASTGRQGAGGYTF	TGTGCCAGCACTGGTCGTCAGGGGGCGGGGGGCTACACCTTC
TRBV5-1	-	-	TRBJ2-7	CASSLDAGSYEQYF	TGCGCCAGCAGCTTGGATGCAGGTTCCTACGAGCAGTACTTC